Listed below are T cell receptor beta chains from one sample, sequenced in a study of shared clonotypes between healthy human individuals. Assay: immunoSEQ multiplex PCR; the TCRdb copy retains only in-frame clones and omits some. The table shows some 2,100,000 clones, with around 95% occurring only once. Sequencing was performed on naive CD4+ T cells sorted from blood. The origin of the receptors is a man younger than 35 in good health. Each CDR3 is given with its conserved first and last residue. The D gene is left open where the match is weak. Only some rows state a clone size, as once, few, many or a class for expanded clones.

d_gene,abundance,v_gene,j_gene,CDR3aa,CDR3nt
.,once,TRBV6-6,TRBJ1-5,CASSLEPSQPQHF,TGTGCCAGCAGTTTGGAACCCAGCCAGCCCCAGCATTTT
.,.,TRBV5-4,TRBJ2-7,CASSFGQRDEQYF,TGTGCCAGCAGCTTCGGACAGCGAGACGAGCAGTACTTC
TRBD1,.,TRBV4-1,TRBJ1-6,CASSQDRLQGTASPLHF,TGCGCCAGCAGCCAAGACCGCCTCCAGGGGACAGCTTCACCCCTCCACTTT
.,few,TRBV19,TRBJ2-2,CASSIGREWGGELFF,TGTGCCAGTAGTATAGGCCGGGAGTGGGGCGGGGAGCTGTTTTTT
.,.,TRBV19,TRBJ2-5,CASSIEGRETQYF,TGTGCCAGTAGTATTGAGGGCCGGGAGACCCAGTACTTC
.,.,TRBV10-3,TRBJ2-5,CAISESALETQYF,TGTGCCATCAGTGAGTCAGCTTTAGAGACCCAGTACTTC
TRBD2,.,TRBV2,TRBJ2-5,CATGLAVETQYF,TGTGCCACCGGACTAGCTGTGGAGACCCAGTACTTC
.,.,TRBV5-1,TRBJ1-2,CASSPAGGVAFNYGYTF,TGCGCCAGCAGCCCGGCGGGAGGGGTCGCTTTTAACTATGGCTACACCTTC
.,.,TRBV18,TRBJ2-3,CASSPPVGGASDTQYF,TGTGCCAGCTCACCACCGGTTGGGGGGGCATCAGATACGCAGTATTTT
.,.,TRBV6-5,TRBJ2-7,CASRNRDKGLYEQYF,TGTGCCAGCAGAAATCGGGACAAGGGGTTGTACGAGCAGTACTTC
.,.,TRBV29-1,TRBJ1-1,CSGTGTYEGTTEAFF,TGCAGCGGGACCGGGACATACGAAGGGACCACTGAAGCTTTCTTT
TRBD1,.,TRBV6-1,TRBJ2-5,CASSNTGTGETQYF,TGTGCCAGCAGTAACACCGGGACAGGAGAGACCCAGTACTTC
.,.,TRBV6-1,TRBJ2-6,CASSDAARTSGANVLTF,TGTGCCAGCAGTGATGCAGCCCGGACCTCGGGGGCCAACGTCCTGACTTTC
.,.,TRBV4-3,TRBJ2-7,CASSQDPPAIGFGEQYF,TGCGCCAGCAGCCAAGACCCACCGGCGATAGGATTCGGCGAGCAGTACTTC
.,once,TRBV7-9,TRBJ2-2,CASSFSRDSSNTGELFF,TGTGCCAGCAGCTTCTCCCGGGACTCCTCGAACACCGGGGAGCTGTTTTTT
.,.,TRBV9,TRBJ1-4,CASSLGPATNEKLFF,TGTGCCAGCAGCCTCGGCCCAGCAACTAATGAAAAACTGTTTTTT
.,.,TRBV28,TRBJ1-2,CASSSQGGYGYTF,TGTGCCAGCAGTTCACAAGGTGGTTATGGCTACACCTTC
.,.,TRBV7-9,TRBJ2-7,CASSYGPTYEQYF,TGTGCCAGCAGCTACGGGCCCACCTACGAGCAGTACTTC
.,.,TRBV6-5,TRBJ2-5,CASSQGILQETQYF,TGTGCCAGCAGCCAGGGGATTCTCCAAGAGACCCAGTACTTC
TRBD1,once,TRBV30,TRBJ1-4,CAWRWGLDRGPPEKLFF,TGTGCCTGGAGGTGGGGCCTGGACAGGGGCCCGCCCGAAAAACTGTTTTTT
TRBD2,.,TRBV27,TRBJ2-5,CASSPVAGGPPGTQYF,TGTGCCAGCAGTCCCGTAGCGGGGGGACCCCCGGGGACCCAGTACTTC
.,.,TRBV6-5,TRBJ2-7,CASSYSEGRTYEQYF,TGTGCCAGCAGTTATTCGGAGGGCAGGACCTACGAGCAGTACTTC
.,.,TRBV6-6,TRBJ1-5,CASSTNQPQHF,TGTGCCAGCAGTACCAATCAGCCCCAGCATTTT
TRBD2,.,TRBV7-9,TRBJ2-3,CASSLGLAGNTDTQYF,TGTGCCAGCAGCCTCGGACTAGCGGGTAACACAGATACGCAGTATTTT
.,.,TRBV7-2,TRBJ2-5,CASSRPGETQYF,TGTGCCAGCAGTCGACCTGGGGAGACCCAGTACTTC